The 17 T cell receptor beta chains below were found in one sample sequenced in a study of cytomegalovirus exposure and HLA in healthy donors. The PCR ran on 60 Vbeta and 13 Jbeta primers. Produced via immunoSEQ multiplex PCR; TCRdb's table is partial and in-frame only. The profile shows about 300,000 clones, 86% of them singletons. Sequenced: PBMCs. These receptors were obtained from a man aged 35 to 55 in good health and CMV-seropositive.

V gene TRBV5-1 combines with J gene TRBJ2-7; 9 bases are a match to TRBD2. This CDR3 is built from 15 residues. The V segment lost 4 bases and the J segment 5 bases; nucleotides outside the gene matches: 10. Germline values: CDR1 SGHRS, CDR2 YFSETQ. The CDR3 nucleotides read TGCGCCAGCAGCCTCGATAGCGGGAGTAGGGACGAGCAGTACTTC. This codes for CASSLDSGSRDEQYF.

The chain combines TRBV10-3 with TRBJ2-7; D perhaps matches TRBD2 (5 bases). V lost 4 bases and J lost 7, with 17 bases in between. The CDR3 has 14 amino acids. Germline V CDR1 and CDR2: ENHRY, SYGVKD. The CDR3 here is CAISASVAPLEQYF. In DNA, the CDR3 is TGTGCCATCAGTGCGAGCGTAGCGCCCTTGGAGCAGTACTTC.

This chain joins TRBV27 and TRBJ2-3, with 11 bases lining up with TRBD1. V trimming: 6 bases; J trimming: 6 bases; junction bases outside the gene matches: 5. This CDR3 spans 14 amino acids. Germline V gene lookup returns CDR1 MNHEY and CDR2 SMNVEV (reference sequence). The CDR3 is CASRGTGGWDTQYF. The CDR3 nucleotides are TGTGCCAGCAGGGGGACAGGGGGTTGGGATACGCAGTATTTT.

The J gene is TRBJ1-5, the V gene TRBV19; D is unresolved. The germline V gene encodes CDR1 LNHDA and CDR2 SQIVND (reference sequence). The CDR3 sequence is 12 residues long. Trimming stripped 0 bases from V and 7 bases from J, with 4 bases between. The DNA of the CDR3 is TGTGCCAGTAGTATAGAGAGACAGCCCCAGCATTTT. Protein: CASSIERQPQHF.

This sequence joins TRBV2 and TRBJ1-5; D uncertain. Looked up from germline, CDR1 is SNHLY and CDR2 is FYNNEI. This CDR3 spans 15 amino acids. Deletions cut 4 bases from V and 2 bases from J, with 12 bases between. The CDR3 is CASSVVGIGNQPQHF. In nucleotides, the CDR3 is TGTGCCAGCAGTGTTGTCGGGATAGGCAATCAGCCCCAGCATTTT.

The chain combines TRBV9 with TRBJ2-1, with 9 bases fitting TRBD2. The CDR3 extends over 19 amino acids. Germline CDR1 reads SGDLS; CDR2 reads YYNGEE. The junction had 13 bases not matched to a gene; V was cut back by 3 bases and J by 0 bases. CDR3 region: CASSGRTSGLSSSYNEQFF. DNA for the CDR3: TGTGCCAGCAGCGGCCGAACTAGCGGGCTAAGCAGCTCCTACAATGAGCAGTTCTTC. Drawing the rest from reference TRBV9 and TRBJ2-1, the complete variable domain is DSGVTQTPKHLITATGQRVTLRCSPRSGDLSVYWYQQSLDQGLQFLIQYYNGEERAKGNILERFSAQQFPDLHSELNLSSLELGDSALYFCASSGRTSGLSSSYNEQFFGPGTRLTVL.

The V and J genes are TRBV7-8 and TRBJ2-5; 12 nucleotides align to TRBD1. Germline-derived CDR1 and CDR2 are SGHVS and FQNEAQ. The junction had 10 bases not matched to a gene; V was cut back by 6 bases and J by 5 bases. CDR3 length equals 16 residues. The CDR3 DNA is TGTGCCAGCAGTCGACCGGGGACAGGGGGCTTCGAGACCCAGTACTTC. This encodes CASSRPGTGGFETQYF.

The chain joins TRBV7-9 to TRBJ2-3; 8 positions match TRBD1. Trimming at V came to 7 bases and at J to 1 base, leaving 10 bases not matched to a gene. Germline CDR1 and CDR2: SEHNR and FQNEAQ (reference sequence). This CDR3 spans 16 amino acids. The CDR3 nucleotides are TGTGCCAGCACCACGGACAGGGTAGCCGGCACAGATACGCAGTATTTT. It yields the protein CASTTDRVAGTDTQYF.

The CDR3 region is CASSQDFQTNQPQHF. The DNA for the CDR3 is TGCGCCAGCAGCCAAGATTTCCAGACAAATCAGCCCCAGCATTTT. The rearrangement uses TRBV4-1 and TRBJ1-5; D not certain. The CDR3 has 15 amino acids. Trimming left V 0 bases short and J 4 bases short, with 10 bases between. Germline lookup yields CDR1 MGHRA and CDR2 YSYEKL.

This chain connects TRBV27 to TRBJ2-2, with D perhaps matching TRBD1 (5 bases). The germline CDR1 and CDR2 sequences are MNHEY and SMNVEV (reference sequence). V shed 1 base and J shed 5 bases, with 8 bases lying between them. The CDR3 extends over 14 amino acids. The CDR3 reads CASSLLDRTGELFF. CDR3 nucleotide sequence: TGTGCCAGCAGTTTATTAGACAGAACCGGGGAGCTGTTTTTT.

The CDR3 coding sequence is TGTGCCAGCAGTTATCACAGGGGTGGCAATCAGCCCCAGCATTTT. This gives the protein CASSYHRGGNQPQHF. The V and J genes are TRBV6-6 and TRBJ1-5; 7 nucleotides match TRBD1. The CDR3 loop spans 15 amino acids. The junction had 4 bases not matched to a gene; V was cut back by 3 bases and J by 2 bases. Germline V gene data show CDR1 as MNHNY and CDR2 as SVGAGI (reference sequence).

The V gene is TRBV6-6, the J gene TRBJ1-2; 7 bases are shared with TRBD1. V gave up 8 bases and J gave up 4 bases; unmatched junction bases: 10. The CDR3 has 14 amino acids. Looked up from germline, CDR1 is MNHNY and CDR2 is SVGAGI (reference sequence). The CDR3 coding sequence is TGTGCCAGCGGGCCCCGGGACAGAATCTATGGCTACACCTTC. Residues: CASGPRDRIYGYTF.

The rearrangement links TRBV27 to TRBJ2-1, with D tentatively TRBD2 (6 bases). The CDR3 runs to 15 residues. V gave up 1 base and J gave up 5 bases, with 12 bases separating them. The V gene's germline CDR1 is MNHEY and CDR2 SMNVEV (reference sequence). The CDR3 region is CASSLWGTGDNEQFF. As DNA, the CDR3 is TGTGCCAGCAGTTTATGGGGGACTGGTGACAATGAGCAGTTCTTC.

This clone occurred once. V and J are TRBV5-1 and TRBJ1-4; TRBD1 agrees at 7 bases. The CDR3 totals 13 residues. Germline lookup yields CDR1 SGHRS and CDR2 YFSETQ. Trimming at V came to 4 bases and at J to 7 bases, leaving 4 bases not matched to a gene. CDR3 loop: CASSPGTVEKLFF. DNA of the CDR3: TGCGCCAGCAGCCCCGGGACAGTTGAAAAACTGTTTTTT. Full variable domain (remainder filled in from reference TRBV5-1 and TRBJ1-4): KAGVTQTPRYLIKTRGQQVTLSCSPISGHRSVSWYQQTPGQGLQFLFEYFSETQRNKGNFPGRFSGRQFSNSRSEMNVSTLELGDSALYLCASSPGTVEKLFFGSGTQLSVL.

Here the CDR3 DNA reads TGTGCCAGCAGTGAACAGGACTACGAGCAGTACTTC. Protein product: CASSEQDYEQYF. This chain uses TRBV25-1 with TRBJ2-7; D not certain. Germline CDR1 and CDR2: MGHDK and SYGVNS. CDR3 length: 12 residues. V gave up 2 bases and J gave up 3 bases, with 5 bases separating them.

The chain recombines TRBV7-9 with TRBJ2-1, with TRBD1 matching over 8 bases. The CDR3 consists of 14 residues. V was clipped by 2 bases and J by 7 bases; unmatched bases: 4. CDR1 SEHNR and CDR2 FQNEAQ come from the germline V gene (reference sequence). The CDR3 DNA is TGTGCCAGCAGCTTACCAGGGGGCGGGAATGAGCAGTTCTTC. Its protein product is CASSLPGGGNEQFF.

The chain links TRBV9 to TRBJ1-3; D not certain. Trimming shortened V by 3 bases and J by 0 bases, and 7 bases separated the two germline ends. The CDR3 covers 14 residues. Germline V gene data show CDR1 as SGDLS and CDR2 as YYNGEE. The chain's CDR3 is CASSARSSGNTIYF. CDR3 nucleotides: TGTGCCAGCAGCGCAAGGAGCTCTGGAAACACCATATATTTT.